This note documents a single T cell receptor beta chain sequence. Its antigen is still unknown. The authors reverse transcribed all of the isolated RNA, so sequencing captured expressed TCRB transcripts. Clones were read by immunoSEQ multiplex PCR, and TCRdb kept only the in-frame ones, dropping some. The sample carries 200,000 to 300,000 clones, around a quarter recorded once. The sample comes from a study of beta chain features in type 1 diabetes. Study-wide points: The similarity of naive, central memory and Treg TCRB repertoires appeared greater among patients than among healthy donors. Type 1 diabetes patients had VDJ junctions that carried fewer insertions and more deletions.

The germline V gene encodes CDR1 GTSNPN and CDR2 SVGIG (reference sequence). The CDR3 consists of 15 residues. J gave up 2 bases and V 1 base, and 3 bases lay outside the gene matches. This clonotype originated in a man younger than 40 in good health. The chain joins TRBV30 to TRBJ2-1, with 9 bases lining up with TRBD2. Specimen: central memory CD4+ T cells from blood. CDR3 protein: CAWSAGLAPYNEQFF. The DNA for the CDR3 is TGTGCCTGGAGTGCCGGACTAGCGCCCTACAATGAGCAGTTCTTC.